The rows below give T cell receptor beta chains drawn from one sample of a study of T cells after yellow fever vaccination. Via MiXCR, TCRdb re-called the 5' RACE reads, giving one row per CDR3 protein. The sample lists 450,000 to 600,000 distinct CDR3 sequences, less than 20% occurring once. Sequenced here: PBMCs, sampled around 5 days after the first yellow fever vaccination. Receptors were obtained from a man aged 18-30 years who received the YFV17D yellow fever vaccine. Each CDR3 is given with its conserved first and last residue.

V gene: TRBV20-1
CDR3 protein: CSARDYPGNTIYF

V gene: TRBV4-1
CDR3 protein: CASSRRWGNQPQHF

V gene: TRBV3-1
CDR3 protein: CASSRDTKYGYTF

V gene: TRBV18
CDR3 protein: CASSPRPNEKLFF

V gene: TRBV4-3
CDR3 protein: CASSQGGKGYYNEQFF

V gene: TRBV29-1
CDR3 protein: CSVEVSWNQPQHF

V gene: TRBV11-2
CDR3 protein: CASSPWTSGGGEQFF

V gene: TRBV5-1
CDR3 protein: CASRTGSGANVLTF

V gene: TRBV6-2/TRBV6-3
CDR3 protein: CAAGGTGAYEQYF

V gene: TRBV10-3
CDR3 protein: CAIKTGTNTEAFF

V gene: TRBV6-2/TRBV6-3
CDR3 protein: CASSHTVETQYF

V gene: TRBV20-1
CDR3 protein: CSVQRGDNSYEQYF

V gene: TRBV7-2
CDR3 protein: CASSFYRGKNTGELFF

V gene: TRBV24-1
CDR3 protein: CATSDPAGGTNEQFF

V gene: TRBV18
CDR3 protein: CASSRRQENTGELFF

V gene: TRBV20-1
CDR3 protein: CSGRGFRKVNEQYF

V gene: TRBV4-1
CDR3 protein: CASSRPGLADQETQYF

V gene: TRBV7-2
CDR3 protein: CASSLGGSSCNEQFF

V gene: TRBV2
CDR3 protein: CANPTSGGAVAPYNEQFF

V gene: TRBV4-3
CDR3 protein: CASSLGQENTIYF

V gene: TRBV4-3
CDR3 protein: CASSQGTGFRNTIYF

V gene: TRBV2
CDR3 protein: CASSEGWTAYESNEQFF

V gene: TRBV19
CDR3 protein: CASSMSSRTDTQYF

V gene: TRBV9
CDR3 protein: CASSVEGAQETQYF

V gene: TRBV7-9
CDR3 protein: CASSLGSEKLFF